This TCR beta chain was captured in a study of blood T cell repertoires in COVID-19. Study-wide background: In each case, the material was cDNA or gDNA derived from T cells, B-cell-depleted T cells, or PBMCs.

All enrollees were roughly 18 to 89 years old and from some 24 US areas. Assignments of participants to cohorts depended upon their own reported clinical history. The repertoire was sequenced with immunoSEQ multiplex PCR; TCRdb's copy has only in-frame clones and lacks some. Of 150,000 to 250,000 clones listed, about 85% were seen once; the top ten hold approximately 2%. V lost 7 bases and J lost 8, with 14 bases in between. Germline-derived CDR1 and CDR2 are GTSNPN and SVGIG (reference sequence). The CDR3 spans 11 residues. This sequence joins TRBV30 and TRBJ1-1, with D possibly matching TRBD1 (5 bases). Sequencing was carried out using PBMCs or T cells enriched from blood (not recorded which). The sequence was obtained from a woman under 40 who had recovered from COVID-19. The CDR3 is CASLGGMEAFF. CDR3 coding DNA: TGTGCCTCCTTGGGGGGGATGGAAGCTTTCTTT.